This T cell receptor beta chain was found in a study of T cell responses to AZD1222 COVID-19 vaccine. Whole-study findings and limits: Just 5 or 6 AZD1222 recipients tested seropositive at baseline. Clonal diversity may have been underestimated in mostly white British donors. Elevations in Spike-specific TCR breadth and depth followed administration of two AZD1222 doses. Among spike-specific TCRs, nearly half reportedly target unmutated variant regions.

In its sample, this clone was seen a few times. The antigen remains unidentified. Here immunoSEQ multiplex PCR was the method, and the copy in TCRdb shows in-frame clones only, minus some. The data contain 80,000 to 100,000 clones, about 86% of them singletons. The receptor's source is an adult in good health. The material was peripheral blood, obtained on day 0 of AZD1222 vaccination.

The CDR3 loop is CASSLTSGVDYTF. For the CDR3, the DNA is TGTGCCAGCAGCTTAACGTCCGGGGTGGATTACACCTTC. The chain recombines TRBV7-3 with TRBJ1-2; D is uncertain. Germline V gene lookup returns CDR1 SGHTA and CDR2 FQGTGA. Between the trimmed V and J ends, which lost 0 bases and 11 bases, there was a span of 13 bases. The length of the CDR3 is 13 residues.